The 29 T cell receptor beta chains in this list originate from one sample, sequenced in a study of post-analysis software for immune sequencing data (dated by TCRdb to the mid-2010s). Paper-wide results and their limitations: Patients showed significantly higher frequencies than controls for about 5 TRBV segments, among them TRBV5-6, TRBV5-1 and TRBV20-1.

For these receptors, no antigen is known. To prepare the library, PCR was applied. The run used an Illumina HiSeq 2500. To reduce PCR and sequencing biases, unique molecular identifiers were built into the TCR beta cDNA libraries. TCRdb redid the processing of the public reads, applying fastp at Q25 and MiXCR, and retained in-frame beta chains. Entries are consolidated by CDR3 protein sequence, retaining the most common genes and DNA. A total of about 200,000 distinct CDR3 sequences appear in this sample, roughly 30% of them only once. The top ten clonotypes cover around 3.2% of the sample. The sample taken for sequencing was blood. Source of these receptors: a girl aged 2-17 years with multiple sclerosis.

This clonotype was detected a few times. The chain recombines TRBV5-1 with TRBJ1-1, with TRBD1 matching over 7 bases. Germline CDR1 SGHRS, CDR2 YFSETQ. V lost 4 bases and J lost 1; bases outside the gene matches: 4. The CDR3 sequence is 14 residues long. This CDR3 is CASSLWTGNTEAFF. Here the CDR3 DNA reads TGCGCCAGCAGCCTTTGGACAGGGAACACTGAAGCTTTCTTT.

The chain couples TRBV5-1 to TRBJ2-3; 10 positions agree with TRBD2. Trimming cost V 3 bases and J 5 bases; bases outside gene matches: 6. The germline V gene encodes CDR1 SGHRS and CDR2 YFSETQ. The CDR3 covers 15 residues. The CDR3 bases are TGCGCCAGCAGCTCGGATCTAGCGGGGGAAGATACGCAGTATTTT. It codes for CASSSDLAGEDTQYF.

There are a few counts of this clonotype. CDR3 nucleotide sequence: TGTGCCAGCAGTCCCTGGACAGGCTACGAGCAGTACTTC. This sequence encodes CASSPWTGYEQYF. The gene calls are TRBV6-5 and TRBJ2-7, with TRBD1 matching over 7 bases. The CDR3 has 13 residues. The junction had 4 bases not matched to a gene; V was cut back by 5 bases and J by 3 bases. Looked up from germline, CDR1 is MNHEY and CDR2 is SVGAGI.

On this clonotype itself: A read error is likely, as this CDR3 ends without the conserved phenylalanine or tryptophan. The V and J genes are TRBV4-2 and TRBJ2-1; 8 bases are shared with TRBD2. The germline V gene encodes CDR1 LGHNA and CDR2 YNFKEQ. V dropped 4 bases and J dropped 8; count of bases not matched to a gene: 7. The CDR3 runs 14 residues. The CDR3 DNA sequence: TGTGCCAGCAGCCTAAGGACTAGCTTCGATGAGCAGTTCGTC. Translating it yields CASSLRTSFDEQFV.

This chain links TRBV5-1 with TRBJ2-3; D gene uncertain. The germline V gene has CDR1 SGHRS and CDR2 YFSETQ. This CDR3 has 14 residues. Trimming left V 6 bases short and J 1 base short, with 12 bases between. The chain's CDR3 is CASMAVQGTDTQYF. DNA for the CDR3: TGCGCCAGCATGGCAGTCCAGGGCACAGATACGCAGTATTTT. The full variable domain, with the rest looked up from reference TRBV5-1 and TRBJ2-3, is KAGVTQTPRYLIKTRGQQVTLSCSPISGHRSVSWYQQTPGQGLQFLFEYFSETQRNKGNFPGRFSGRQFSNSRSEMNVSTLELGDSALYLCASMAVQGTDTQYFGPGTRLTVL.

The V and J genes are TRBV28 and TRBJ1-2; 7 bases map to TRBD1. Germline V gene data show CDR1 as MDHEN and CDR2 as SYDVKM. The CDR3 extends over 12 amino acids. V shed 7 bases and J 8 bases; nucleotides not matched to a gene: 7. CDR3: CASNLQGKGYTF. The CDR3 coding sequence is TGTGCCAGCAATCTACAGGGGAAGGGCTACACCTTC.

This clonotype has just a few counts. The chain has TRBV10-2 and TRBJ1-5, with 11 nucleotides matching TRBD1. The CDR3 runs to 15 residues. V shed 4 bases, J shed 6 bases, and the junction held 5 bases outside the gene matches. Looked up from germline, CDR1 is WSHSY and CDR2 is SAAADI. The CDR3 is CASSGTGTGGQPQHF. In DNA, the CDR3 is TGCGCCAGCAGTGGAACCGGGACAGGGGGTCAGCCCCAGCATTTT.

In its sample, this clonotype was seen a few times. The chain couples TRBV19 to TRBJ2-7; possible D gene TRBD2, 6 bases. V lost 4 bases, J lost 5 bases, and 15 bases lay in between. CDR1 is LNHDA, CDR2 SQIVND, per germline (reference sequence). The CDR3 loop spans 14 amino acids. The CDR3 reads CASSKVRELDEQYF. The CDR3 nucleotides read TGTGCCAGTAGTAAGGTACGGGAGCTCGACGAGCAGTACTTC.

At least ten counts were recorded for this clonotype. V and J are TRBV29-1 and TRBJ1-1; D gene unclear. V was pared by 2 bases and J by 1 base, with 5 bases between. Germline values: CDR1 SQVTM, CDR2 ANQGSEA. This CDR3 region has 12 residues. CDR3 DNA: TGCAGCGTTGAACGGCAGAACACTGAAGCTTTCTTT. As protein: CSVERQNTEAFF.

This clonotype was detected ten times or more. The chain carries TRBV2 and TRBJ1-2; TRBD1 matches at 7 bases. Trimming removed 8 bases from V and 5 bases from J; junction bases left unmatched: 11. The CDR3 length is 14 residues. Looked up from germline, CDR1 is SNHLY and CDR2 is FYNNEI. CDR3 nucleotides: TGTGCCAGCGGTCGGGACAGCGCATTGTATGGCTACACCTTC. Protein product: CASGRDSALYGYTF.

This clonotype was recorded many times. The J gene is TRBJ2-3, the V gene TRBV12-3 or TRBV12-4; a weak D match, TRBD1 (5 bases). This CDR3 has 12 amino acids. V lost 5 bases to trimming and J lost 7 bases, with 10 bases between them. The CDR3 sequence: CASSIQGNTQYF. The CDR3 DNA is TGTGCCAGCAGTATCCAGGGAAATACGCAGTATTTT.

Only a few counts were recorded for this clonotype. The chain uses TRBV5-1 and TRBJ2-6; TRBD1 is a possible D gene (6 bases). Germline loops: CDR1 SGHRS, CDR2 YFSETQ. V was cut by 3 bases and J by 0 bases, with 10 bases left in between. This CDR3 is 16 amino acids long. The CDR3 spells CASSYTGYSGANVLTF. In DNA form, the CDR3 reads TGCGCCAGCAGCTACACAGGGTACTCTGGGGCCAACGTCCTGACTTTC. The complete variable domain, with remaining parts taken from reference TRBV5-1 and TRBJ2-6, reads KAGVTQTPRYLIKTRGQQVTLSCSPISGHRSVSWYQQTPGQGLQFLFEYFSETQRNKGNFPGRFSGRQFSNSRSEMNVSTLELGDSALYLCASSYTGYSGANVLTFGAGSRLTVL.

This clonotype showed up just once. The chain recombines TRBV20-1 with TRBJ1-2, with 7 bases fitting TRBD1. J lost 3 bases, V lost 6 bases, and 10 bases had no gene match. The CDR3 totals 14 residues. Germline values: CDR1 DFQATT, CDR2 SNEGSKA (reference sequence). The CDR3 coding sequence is TGCAGTGCCCCGGGTCTGACAGGGTACTATGGCTACACCTTC. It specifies CSAPGLTGYYGYTF.

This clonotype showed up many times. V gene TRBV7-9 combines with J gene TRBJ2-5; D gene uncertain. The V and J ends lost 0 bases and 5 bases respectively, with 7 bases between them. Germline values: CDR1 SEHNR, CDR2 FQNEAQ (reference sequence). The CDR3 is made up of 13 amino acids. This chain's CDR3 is CASSLAGSETQYF. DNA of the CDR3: TGTGCCAGCAGCTTAGCAGGGTCGGAGACCCAGTACTTC.

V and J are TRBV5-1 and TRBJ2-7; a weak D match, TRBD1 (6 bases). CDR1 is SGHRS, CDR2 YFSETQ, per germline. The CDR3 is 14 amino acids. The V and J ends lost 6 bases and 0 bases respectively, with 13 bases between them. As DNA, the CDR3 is TGCGCCAGCACCATGACAGGAAACTCCTACGAGCAGTACTTC. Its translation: CASTMTGNSYEQYF. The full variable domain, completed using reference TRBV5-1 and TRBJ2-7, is KAGVTQTPRYLIKTRGQQVTLSCSPISGHRSVSWYQQTPGQGLQFLFEYFSETQRNKGNFPGRFSGRQFSNSRSEMNVSTLELGDSALYLCASTMTGNSYEQYFGPGTRLTVT.

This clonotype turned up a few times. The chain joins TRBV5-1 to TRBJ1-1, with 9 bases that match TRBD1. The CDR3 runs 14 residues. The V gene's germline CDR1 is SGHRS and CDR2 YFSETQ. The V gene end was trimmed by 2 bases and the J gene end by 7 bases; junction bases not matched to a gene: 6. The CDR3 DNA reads TGCGCCAGCAGCTTTCGACAGGGGGGCGATGAAGCTTTCTTT. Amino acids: CASSFRQGGDEAFF.

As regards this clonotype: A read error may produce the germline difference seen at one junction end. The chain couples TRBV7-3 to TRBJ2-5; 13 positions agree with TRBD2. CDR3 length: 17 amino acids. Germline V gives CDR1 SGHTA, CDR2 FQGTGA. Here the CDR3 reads CACSSLGTSGNQETQYF. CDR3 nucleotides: TGTGCCTGCAGCTCCCTGGGGACTAGCGGGAATCAAGAGACCCAGTACTTC.

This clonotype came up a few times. The CDR3 DNA is TGCGCCAGCAGCGGTCAATCGGCGGGGGCTCATGAAAAACTGTTTTTT. Residues: CASSGQSAGAHEKLFF. The rearrangement links TRBV5-1 to TRBJ1-4; tentatively, D is TRBD1 (6 bases). Looked up from germline, CDR1 is SGHRS and CDR2 is YFSETQ. V lost 4 bases and J lost 6, with 19 bases in between. This CDR3 has 16 amino acids.

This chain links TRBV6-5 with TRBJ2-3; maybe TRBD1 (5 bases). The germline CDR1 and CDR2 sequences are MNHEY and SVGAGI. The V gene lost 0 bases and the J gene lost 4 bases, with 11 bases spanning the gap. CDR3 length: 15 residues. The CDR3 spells CASSYSTGWADTQYF. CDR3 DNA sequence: TGTGCCAGCAGTTACTCCACAGGTTGGGCAGATACGCAGTATTTT.

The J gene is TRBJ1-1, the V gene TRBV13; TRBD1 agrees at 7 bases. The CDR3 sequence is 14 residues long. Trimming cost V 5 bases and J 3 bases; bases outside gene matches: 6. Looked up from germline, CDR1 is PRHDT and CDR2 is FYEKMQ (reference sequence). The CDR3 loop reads CASSRQGADTEAFF. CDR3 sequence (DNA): TGTGCCAGCAGCCGACAGGGCGCAGACACTGAAGCTTTCTTT.

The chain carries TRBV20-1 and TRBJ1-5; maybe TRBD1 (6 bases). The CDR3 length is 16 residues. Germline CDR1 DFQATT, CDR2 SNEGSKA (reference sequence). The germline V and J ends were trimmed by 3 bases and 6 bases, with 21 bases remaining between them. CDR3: CSASNMLGGGGQPQHF. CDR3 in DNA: TGCAGTGCTAGTAATATGTTAGGGGGTGGTGGTCAGCCCCAGCATTTT.

CDR3 loop: CASSLIPPTSCGELFF. The CDR3 bases are TGTGCCAGCAGTTTAATCCCACCTACTAGCTGCGGGGAGCTGTTTTTT. The J gene is TRBJ2-2, the V gene TRBV27; D is perhaps TRBD2 (6 bases). CDR1 and CDR2 from the germline V gene are MNHEY and SMNVEV (reference sequence). V lost 2 bases and J 7 bases, leaving 17 bases between the germline ends. The CDR3 is 16 residues long.

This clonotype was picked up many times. CDR3 in amino acids: CATSEMTGGFSETQYF. DNA of the CDR3: TGTGCCACCAGCGAGATGACAGGGGGTTTCAGCGAGACCCAGTACTTC. The J gene is TRBJ2-5, the V gene TRBV24-1, with TRBD1 identical over 9 bases. CDR1 is KGHDR and CDR2 is SFDVKD in the germline V gene. J was trimmed by 5 bases and V by 7 bases; bases with no gene match: 13. The CDR3 is 16 amino acids.

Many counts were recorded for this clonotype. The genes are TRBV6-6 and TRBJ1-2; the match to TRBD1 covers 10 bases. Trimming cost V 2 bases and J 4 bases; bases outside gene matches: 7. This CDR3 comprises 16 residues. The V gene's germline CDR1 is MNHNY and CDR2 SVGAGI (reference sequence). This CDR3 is CASSYGNRDRGYGYTF. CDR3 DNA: TGTGCCAGCAGTTACGGGAACCGGGACAGGGGCTATGGCTACACCTTC.

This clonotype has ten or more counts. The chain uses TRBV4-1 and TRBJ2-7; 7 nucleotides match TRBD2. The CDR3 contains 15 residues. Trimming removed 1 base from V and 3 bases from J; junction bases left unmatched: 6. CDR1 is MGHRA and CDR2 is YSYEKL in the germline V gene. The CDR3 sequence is CASSQGRRGYYEQYF. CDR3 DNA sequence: TGCGCCAGCAGCCAAGGGAGGCGGGGGTACTACGAGCAGTACTTC.

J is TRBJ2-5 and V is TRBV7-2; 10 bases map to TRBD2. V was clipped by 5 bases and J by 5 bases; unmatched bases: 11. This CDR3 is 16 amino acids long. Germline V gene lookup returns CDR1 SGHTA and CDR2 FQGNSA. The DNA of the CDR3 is TGTGCCAGCAGCCAAGGGTTAGCGGGAGGTAGTGAGACCCAGTACTTC. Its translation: CASSQGLAGGSETQYF.

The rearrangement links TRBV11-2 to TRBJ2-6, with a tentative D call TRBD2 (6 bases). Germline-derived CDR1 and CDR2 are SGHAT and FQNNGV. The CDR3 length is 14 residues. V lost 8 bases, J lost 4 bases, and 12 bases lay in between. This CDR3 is CASPPGVGANVLTF. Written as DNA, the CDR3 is TGTGCCAGCCCCCCGGGGGTAGGGGCCAACGTCCTGACTTTC.

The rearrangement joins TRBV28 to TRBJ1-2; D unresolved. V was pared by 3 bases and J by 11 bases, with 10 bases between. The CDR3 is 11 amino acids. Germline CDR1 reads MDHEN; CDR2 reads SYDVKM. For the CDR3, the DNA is TGTGCCAGCAGTTTCAAACGGCCTTACACCTTC. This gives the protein CASSFKRPYTF.

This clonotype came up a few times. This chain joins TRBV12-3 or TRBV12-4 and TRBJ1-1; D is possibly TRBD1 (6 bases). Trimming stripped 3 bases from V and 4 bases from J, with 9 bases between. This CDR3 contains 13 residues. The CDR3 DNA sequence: TGTGCCAGCAGTTTTACAGGGCCCACTGAAGCTTTCTTT. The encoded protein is CASSFTGPTEAFF.